This T cell receptor beta chain was recovered during a study of cytomegalovirus exposure and HLA in healthy donors. Study-wide context: In a previous analysis, about 100 million unique TCR beta sequences were found from 170 million or so T cells. Of roughly 400 genotyped donors, about 80% grouped in the Caucasian-associated ancestry cluster. Whole-study findings and limits: Donors belonging to an Asian-associated ancestry cluster reportedly showed fewer N-insertions in productive TCRs than the 666-donor mean, according to what a later analysis found.

This clone was seen a single time. Its antigen remains unknown. The study ran its PCR with 60 Vbeta and 13 Jbeta primers. Measured with immunoSEQ multiplex PCR; TCRdb has only the in-frame clones, and not every one. The sample consists of over 100,000 clones, 85% to 90% of them appearing once. Losses at the gene ends were 8 bases for V and 3 bases for J; bases not matched to a gene: 13. The CDR3 totals 16 residues. Germline V lookup: CDR1 LNHNV, CDR2 YYDKDF (reference sequence). The genes are TRBV15 and TRBJ1-1; 9 positions match TRBD1. The receptor was derived from a woman aged 25 to 39 in good health and CMV-seronegative. Sequencing was done on a sample of PBMCs. CDR3 DNA sequence: TGTGCCACCCATGGACAGGGGAAGATGTTAGACACTGAAGCTTTCTTT. Translating gives CATHGQGKMLDTEAFF.